These 32 T cell receptor beta chains came from one sample sequenced in a study of blood T cell repertoires in COVID-19. The table came from immunoSEQ multiplex PCR; TCRdb's copy has only in-frame clones and leaves some out. This table holds fewer than 500,000 clones, 81% found once. The sample comprised peripheral blood. The receptors were gathered from a human donor with acute or convalescent COVID-19. The donor label of this sample is uncertain.

This clone was recorded a few times. This chain connects TRBV7-9 to TRBJ1-1; D call uncertain. Germline V gene data show CDR1 as SEHNR and CDR2 as FQNEAQ (reference sequence). This CDR3 is 14 amino acids long. V lost 1 base to trimming and J lost 2 bases, with 8 bases between them. The CDR3 is CASSLGEANTEAFF. The CDR3, as DNA: TGTGCCAGCAGCTTAGGAGAGGCTAACACTGAAGCTTTCTTT.

The chain couples TRBV19 to TRBJ1-2; TRBD1 agrees at 10 bases. The ends lost 6 bases at V and 4 bases at J; junction bases unmatched: 5. Germline lookup yields CDR1 LNHDA and CDR2 SQIVND (reference sequence). The CDR3 length is 14 residues. CDR3 in DNA: TGTGCCAGTAGGGACAGGGGGGGCGGCTATGGCTACACCTTC. Encoded protein: CASRDRGGGYGYTF.

The chain joins TRBV7-9 to TRBJ1-2; D perhaps matches TRBD1 (6 bases). Trimming pared 7 bases from V and 4 bases from J, leaving 19 bases between. From germline, CDR1 is SEHNR and CDR2 FQNEAQ (reference sequence). This CDR3 region has 15 residues. CDR3 residues: CASTLAGAGVYGYTF. The CDR3 DNA reads TGTGCCAGCACCCTGGCAGGGGCAGGCGTCTATGGCTACACCTTC.

This chain links TRBV7-8 with TRBJ2-7; 8 nucleotides agree with TRBD2. CDR1 is SGHVS and CDR2 is FQNEAQ in the germline V gene. Trimming at V came to 4 bases and at J to 2 bases, leaving 7 bases not matched to a gene. This CDR3 is 15 amino acids long. The CDR3 protein is CASSSGGATTYEQYF. CDR3 nucleotides: TGTGCCAGCAGCTCCGGGGGGGCGACGACCTACGAGCAGTACTTC.

The chain has TRBV10-2 and TRBJ2-3; 16 positions agree with TRBD2. Germline CDR1 WSHSY, CDR2 SAAADI. V lost 4 bases and J lost 8; bases outside the gene matches: 6. CDR3 size: 16 residues. The CDR3 spells CASSAGTSGREGTQYF. CDR3 DNA: TGCGCCAGCAGTGCCGGGACTAGCGGGAGGGAGGGTACGCAGTATTTT.

This clone was found once. The chain links TRBV5-6 to TRBJ2-7; possibly TRBD2 for D (6 bases). Germline loops: CDR1 SGHDT, CDR2 YYEEEE. Trimming left V 1 base short and J 2 bases short, with 13 bases between. The CDR3 has 15 residues. CDR3 DNA sequence: TGTGCCAGCAGCTTGACCGGGAGTCCCCCCTACGAGCAGTACTTC. As protein: CASSLTGSPPYEQYF.

The chain links TRBV5-1 to TRBJ2-5; 11 bases fit TRBD2. This CDR3 has 16 residues. Germline assignment: CDR1 SGHRS and CDR2 YFSETQ. With V trimmed by 0 bases and J by 5 bases, 6 bases remained unmatched. The CDR3 DNA follows: TGCGCCAGCAGCTTGGTCGGTAGCGGGAGGGTCGAGACCCAGTACTTC. It is translated as CASSLVGSGRVETQYF.

CDR3 sequence: CASSRTGTGNTEAFF. The CDR3 nucleotides read TGCGCCAGCAGCCGCACCGGGACAGGTAACACTGAAGCTTTCTTT. The gene calls are TRBV4-1 and TRBJ1-1; 8 nucleotides line up with TRBD1. Germline trimming cut 4 bases from V and 2 bases from J; bases unmatched to any gene: 6. CDR3 length equals 15 residues. Germline CDR1 MGHRA, CDR2 YSYEKL.

This clone has only a few counts. The V call is TRBV4-1, the J call TRBJ2-7; 8 bases align to TRBD2. J lost 4 bases, V lost 1 base, and 12 bases had no gene match. Germline V gene data show CDR1 as MGHRA and CDR2 as YSYEKL. The CDR3 extends over 17 amino acids. The CDR3 bases are TGCGCCAGCAGCCAAGCTGGCGGGACTAGTCTCGGGTACGAGCAGTACTTC. Amino acid sequence: CASSQAGGTSLGYEQYF.

There are a few counts of this clone. Different DNA sequences within this sample yield the same CDR3. DNA for the CDR3: TGTGCCAGCAGCAGGGGACAGGGAAGGAATTCACCCCTCCACTTT. This sequence encodes CASSRGQGRNSPLHF. The chain uses TRBV5-6 and TRBJ1-6; 9 bases are shared with TRBD1. Germline V gene lookup returns CDR1 SGHDT and CDR2 YYEEEE. Unmatched junction bases numbered 6, after V lost 4 bases and J lost 7 bases. This CDR3 spans 15 amino acids. The variable domain in full, completed from reference TRBV5-6 and TRBJ1-6, reads DAGVTQSPTHLIKTRGQQVTLRCSPKSGHDTVSWYQQALGQGPQFIFQYYEEEERQRGNFPDRFSGHQFPNYSSELNVNALLLGDSALYLCASSRGQGRNSPLHFGNGTRLTVT.

This clone was seen only once. This chain connects TRBV28 to TRBJ1-5; D call uncertain. Germline assignment: CDR1 MDHEN and CDR2 SYDVKM. Trimming removed 6 bases from V and 7 bases from J, with 7 bases in between. The length of the CDR3 is 11 residues. The CDR3 nucleotides are TGTGCCAGCAGCCTAAAACAGCCCCAGCATTTT. Its protein product is CASSLKQPQHF.

This chain joins TRBV28 and TRBJ2-2, with D perhaps TRBD1 (6 bases). The CDR3 totals 12 residues. Germline CDR1 reads MDHEN; CDR2 reads SYDVKM. V was pared by 6 bases and J by 8 bases, with 10 bases between. Here the CDR3 DNA reads TGTGCCAGCAGAAACGGACAGGGGGAGCTGTTTTTT. Its translation: CASRNGQGELFF.

This clone came up once. Additional DNA sequences in this sample encode the identical CDR3. This chain joins TRBV2 and TRBJ1-4, with D possibly being TRBD1 (6 bases). V lost 1 base and J 7 bases, leaving 16 bases between the germline ends. The CDR3 consists of 16 residues. CDR1 SNHLY and CDR2 FYNNEI come from the germline V gene. The CDR3 DNA is TGTGCCAGCAGTGAAGGAGGGGGGGGGAGGCCTGAAAAACTGTTTTTT. This encodes CASSEGGGGRPEKLFF.

This rearrangement joins TRBV28 to TRBJ1-6; 8 bases fit TRBD1. V lost 2 bases to trimming and J lost 6 bases; unmatched junction nucleotides: 15. CDR3 size: 19 residues. Germline assignment: CDR1 MDHEN and CDR2 SYDVKM. The CDR3 loop reads CASSLRGLMTGALNSPLHF. The CDR3 bases are TGTGCCAGCAGTTTACGAGGCTTAATGACAGGGGCCCTTAATTCACCCCTCCACTTT. Full variable domain (rest looked up from reference TRBV28 and TRBJ1-6): DVKVTQSSRYLVKRTGEKVFLECVQDMDHENMFWYRQDPGLGLRLIYFSYDVKMKEKGDIPEGYSVSREKKERFSLILESASTNQTSMYLCASSLRGLMTGALNSPLHFGNGTRLTVT.

The V and J genes are TRBV18 and TRBJ2-5; D gene uncertain. The germline V gene has CDR1 KGHSH and CDR2 LQKENI. V was trimmed by 2 bases and J by 5 bases, leaving 9 bases between them. The CDR3 spans 13 residues. This CDR3 is CASSPGQRETQYF. The CDR3 nucleotides read TGTGCCAGCTCACCAGGCCAGAGGGAGACCCAGTACTTC.

This chain connects TRBV6-5 to TRBJ2-2; tentatively, D is TRBD2 (6 bases). From germline, CDR1 is MNHEY and CDR2 SVGAGI. CDR3 size: 15 residues. V was cut by 8 bases and J by 4 bases, with 17 bases left in between. The CDR3 protein is CASRGNGESTGELFF. CDR3 sequence (DNA): TGTGCCAGCCGGGGGAACGGGGAGAGCACCGGGGAGCTGTTTTTT.

The rearrangement links TRBV28 to TRBJ1-3; unclear D gene. Trimming cost V 0 bases and J 2 bases, with 11 bases left between them. Germline CDR1 reads MDHEN; CDR2 reads SYDVKM. This CDR3 region has 16 residues. CDR3 in DNA: TGTGCCAGCAGTTTATGGATGGGAGACCCTGGAAACACCATATATTTT. Translating it yields CASSLWMGDPGNTIYF. Complete variable domain (other parts from reference TRBV28 and TRBJ1-3): DVKVTQSSRYLVKRTGEKVFLECVQDMDHENMFWYRQDPGLGLRLIYFSYDVKMKEKGDIPEGYSVSREKKERFSLILESASTNQTSMYLCASSLWMGDPGNTIYFGEGSWLTVV.

This rearrangement joins TRBV14 to TRBJ2-3; TRBD2 aligns across 10 bases. V lost 5 bases and J lost 2; bases outside the gene matches: 16. Germline V gene sequence: CDR1 SGHDN, CDR2 FVKESK. This CDR3 has 19 amino acids. The CDR3 reads CASSLTRGLAGGSTDTQYF. In DNA form, the CDR3 reads TGTGCCAGCAGCTTAACCAGGGGATTAGCGGGGGGCTCCACAGATACGCAGTATTTT.

V usage is TRBV6-5 and J usage is TRBJ1-1; TRBD1 aligns across 11 bases. The length of the CDR3 is 13 residues. The V gene's germline CDR1 is MNHEY and CDR2 SVGAGI. Trimming cost V 10 bases and J 9 bases; bases outside gene matches: 10. CDR3 protein: CATFRGTGGQAFF. The CDR3 DNA sequence: TGTGCCACCTTTAGGGGGACAGGGGGGCAAGCTTTCTTT.

The rearrangement links TRBV6-5 to TRBJ2-4; D possibly corresponds to TRBD2 (6 bases). CDR1 and CDR2 from the germline V gene are MNHEY and SVGAGI. V dropped 7 bases and J dropped 4 bases, with 14 bases sitting between them. The CDR3 runs to 14 residues. The CDR3 nucleotides read TGTGCCAGCACCCTCCTGCGGGGAAAAAACATTCAGTACTTC. It is translated as CASTLLRGKNIQYF.

The V and J genes are TRBV5-1 and TRBJ1-4, with a weak D call TRBD1 (5 bases). The length of the CDR3 is 15 residues. The germline V and J ends were trimmed by 2 bases and 0 bases, with 8 bases remaining between them. Germline CDR1 reads SGHRS; CDR2 reads YFSETQ. The CDR3 loop reads CASSFQGATNEKLFF. CDR3 sequence (DNA): TGCGCCAGCAGCTTCCAGGGTGCAACTAATGAAAAACTGTTTTTT. The whole variable domain, filled in from reference TRBV5-1 and TRBJ1-4, reads KAGVTQTPRYLIKTRGQQVTLSCSPISGHRSVSWYQQTPGQGLQFLFEYFSETQRNKGNFPGRFSGRQFSNSRSEMNVSTLELGDSALYLCASSFQGATNEKLFFGSGTQLSVL.

The chain employs TRBV3-1 (or the pseudogene TRBV3-2) and TRBJ1-5; TRBD1 might be the D (6 bases). The germline CDR1 and CDR2 sequences are LGHDT and YNNKEL (reference sequence). There are 15 residues in the CDR3. The germline V and J ends were trimmed by 2 bases and 2 bases, with 10 bases remaining between them. The CDR3 DNA reads TGTGCCAGCAGCCAACGGGGGGCTGGCAATCAGCCCCAGCATTTT. Amino acid sequence: CASSQRGAGNQPQHF.

V gene TRBV11-2 combines with J gene TRBJ1-2; D unclear. The germline V gene encodes CDR1 SGHAT and CDR2 FQNNGV. V lost 0 bases, J lost 4 bases, and 9 bases lay in between. The CDR3 has 14 residues. CDR3 coding DNA: TGTGCCAGCAGCTTAGACGCAGGAATCTATGGCTACACCTTC. Protein product: CASSLDAGIYGYTF.

This clone was seen a few times. The chain employs TRBV5-8 and TRBJ2-7; TRBD2 agrees at 14 bases. The CDR3 loop spans 15 amino acids. CDR1 is SGHTS and CDR2 is YDEGEE in the germline V gene. Trimming cost V 3 bases and J 6 bases; bases outside gene matches: 5. CDR3 sequence: CASSYGLAGGFEQYF. As DNA, the CDR3 is TGTGCCAGCAGCTACGGACTAGCGGGAGGCTTCGAGCAGTACTTC.

The V gene is TRBV29-1, the J gene TRBJ2-1; 7 bases are a match to TRBD1. The CDR3 runs 13 residues. CDR1 and CDR2 from the germline V gene are SQVTM and ANQGSEA. V lost 7 bases to trimming and J lost 0 bases; unmatched junction nucleotides: 3. The CDR3 region has the DNA TGCAGCGCCAGGGACAGCTCCTACAATGAGCAGTTCTTC. Encoded protein: CSARDSSYNEQFF.

This chain joins TRBV5-8 and TRBJ1-5; perhaps TRBD1 as D (5 bases). V dropped 0 bases and J dropped 2 bases, with 12 bases sitting between them. CDR3 size: 16 residues. The germline V gene has CDR1 SGHTS and CDR2 YDEGEE. CDR3 coding DNA: TGTGCCAGCAGCTTGGCCGGGGGTTCTGGCAATCAGCCCCAGCATTTT. This encodes CASSLAGGSGNQPQHF.

This clone was picked up one time. This chain joins TRBV6-5 and TRBJ1-1; 8 nucleotides match TRBD1. The CDR3 is 12 amino acids. The V and J ends lost 7 bases and 8 bases, in that order; junction bases with no gene match: 6. Germline V gene sequence: CDR1 MNHEY, CDR2 SVGAGI. CDR3 nucleotides: TGTGCCAGCAAGCCCCGGGACAGGGAAGCTTTCTTT. The encoded protein is CASKPRDREAFF.

V usage is TRBV12-3 or TRBV12-4 and J usage is TRBJ2-3; D call uncertain. Trimming shortened V by 4 bases and J by 6 bases, and 8 bases separated the two germline ends. This CDR3 is built from 12 residues. The CDR3 DNA reads as TGTGCCAGCAGTTCTAGGTCTGATACGCAGTATTTT. Encoded protein: CASSSRSDTQYF.

This clone is a singleton in its sample. The chain has TRBV5-1 and TRBJ1-3; 7 bases match TRBD1. V was pared by 1 base and J by 1 base, with 5 bases of the junction left unmatched. Germline CDR1 is SGHRS and CDR2 is YFSETQ. The CDR3 covers 16 residues. Written as DNA, the CDR3 is TGCGCCAGCAGCTTGTATTCAGGGGGTTCTGGAAACACCATATATTTT. Its translation is CASSLYSGGSGNTIYF.

In DNA form, the CDR3 reads TGTGCCAGCAGTAGGGGGACCGACTATGGCTACACCTTC. This encodes CASSRGTDYGYTF. This sequence joins TRBV12-3 or TRBV12-4 and TRBJ1-2, with D perhaps matching TRBD1 (6 bases). V shed 5 bases and J shed 3 bases, with 10 bases lying between them. This CDR3 has 13 residues.

The gene calls are TRBV4-1 and TRBJ1-1, with no clear D. The ends were cut back, 1 base at V and 0 bases at J, with 9 bases in the middle. The CDR3 length is 15 residues. Germline CDR1 and CDR2: MGHRA and YSYEKL. CDR3 loop: CASSQVLSVNTEAFF. CDR3 bases: TGCGCCAGCAGCCAAGTTCTATCGGTGAACACTGAAGCTTTCTTT.

The gene calls are TRBV2 and TRBJ1-2; possibly TRBD1 for D (5 bases). With 7 bases removed from V and 13 bases from J, the gap between germline ends came to 13 bases. The germline CDR1 and CDR2 sequences are SNHLY and FYNNEI. The CDR3 runs to 10 residues. This CDR3 reads CASKYRSSTF. CDR3 coding DNA: TGTGCCAGCAAATACAGGTCCAGCACCTTC.